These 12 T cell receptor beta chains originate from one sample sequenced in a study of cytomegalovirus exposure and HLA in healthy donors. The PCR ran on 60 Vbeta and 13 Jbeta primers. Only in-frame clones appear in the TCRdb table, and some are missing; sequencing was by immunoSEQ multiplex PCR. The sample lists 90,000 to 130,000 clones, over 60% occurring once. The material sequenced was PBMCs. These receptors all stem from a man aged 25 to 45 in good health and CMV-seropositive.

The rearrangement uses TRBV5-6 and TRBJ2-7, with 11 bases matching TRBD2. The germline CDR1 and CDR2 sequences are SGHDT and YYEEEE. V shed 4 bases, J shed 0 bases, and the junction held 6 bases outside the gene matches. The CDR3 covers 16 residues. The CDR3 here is CASSGTTSGASYEQYF. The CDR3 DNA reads TGTGCCAGCAGCGGGACGACTAGCGGGGCCTCCTACGAGCAGTACTTC.

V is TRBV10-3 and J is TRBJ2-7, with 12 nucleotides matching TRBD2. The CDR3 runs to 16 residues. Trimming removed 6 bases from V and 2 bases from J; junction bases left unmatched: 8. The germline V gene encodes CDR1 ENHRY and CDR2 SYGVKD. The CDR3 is CAISGLAGSRAYEQYF. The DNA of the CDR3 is TGTGCCATCAGCGGACTAGCGGGGAGCCGGGCCTACGAGCAGTACTTC.

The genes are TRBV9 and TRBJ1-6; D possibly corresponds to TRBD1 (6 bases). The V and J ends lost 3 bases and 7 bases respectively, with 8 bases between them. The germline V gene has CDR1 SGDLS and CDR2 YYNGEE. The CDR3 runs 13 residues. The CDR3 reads CASSARGNSPLHF. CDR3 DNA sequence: TGTGCCAGCAGCGCGAGGGGGAATTCACCCCTCCACTTT.

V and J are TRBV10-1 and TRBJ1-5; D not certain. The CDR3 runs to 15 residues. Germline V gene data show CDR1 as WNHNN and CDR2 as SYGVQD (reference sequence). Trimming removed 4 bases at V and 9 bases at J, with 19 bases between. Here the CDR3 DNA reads TGCGCCAGCAGTGTAACGGGGATCGACGAGCGGCCCCAGCATTTT. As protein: CASSVTGIDERPQHF.

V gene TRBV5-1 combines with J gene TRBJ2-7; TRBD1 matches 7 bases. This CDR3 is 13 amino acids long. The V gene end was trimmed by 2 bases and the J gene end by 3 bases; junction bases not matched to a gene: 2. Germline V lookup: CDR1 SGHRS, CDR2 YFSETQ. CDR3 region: CASSFTGDYEQYF. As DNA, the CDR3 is TGCGCCAGCAGCTTTACAGGGGACTACGAGCAGTACTTC.

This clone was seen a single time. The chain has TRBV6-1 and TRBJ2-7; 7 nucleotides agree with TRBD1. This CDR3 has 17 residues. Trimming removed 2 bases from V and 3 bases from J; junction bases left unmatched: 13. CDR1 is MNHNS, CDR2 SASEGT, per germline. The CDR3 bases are TGTGCCAGCAGTGAAATGGCGGGCAGGGGGAGATTCTACGAGCAGTACTTC. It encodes CASSEMAGRGRFYEQYF.

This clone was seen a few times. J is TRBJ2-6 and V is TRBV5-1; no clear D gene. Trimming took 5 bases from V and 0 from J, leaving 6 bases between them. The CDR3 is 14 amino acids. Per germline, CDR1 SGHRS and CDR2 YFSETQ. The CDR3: CASRQDSGANVLTF. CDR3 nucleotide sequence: TGCGCCAGCAGGCAGGACTCTGGGGCCAACGTCCTGACTTTC. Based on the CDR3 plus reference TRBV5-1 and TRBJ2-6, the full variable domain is KAGVTQTPRYLIKTRGQQVTLSCSPISGHRSVSWYQQTPGQGLQFLFEYFSETQRNKGNFPGRFSGRQFSNSRSEMNVSTLELGDSALYLCASRQDSGANVLTFGAGSRLTVL.

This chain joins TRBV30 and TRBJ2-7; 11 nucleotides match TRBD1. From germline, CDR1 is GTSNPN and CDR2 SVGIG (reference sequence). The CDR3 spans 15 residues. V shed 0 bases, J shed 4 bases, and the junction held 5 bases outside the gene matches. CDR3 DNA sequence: TGTGCCTGGAGTGTGGGGACAGGGGGGGATTACGAGCAGTACTTC. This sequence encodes CAWSVGTGGDYEQYF.

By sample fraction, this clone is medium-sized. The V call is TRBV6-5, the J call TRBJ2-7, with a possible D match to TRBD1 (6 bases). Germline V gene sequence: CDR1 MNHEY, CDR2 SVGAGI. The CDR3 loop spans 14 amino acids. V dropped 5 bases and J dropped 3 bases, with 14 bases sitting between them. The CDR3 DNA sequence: TGTGCCAGCAGTCTACAGGGTTTTCTCTACGAGCAGTACTTC. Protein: CASSLQGFLYEQYF.

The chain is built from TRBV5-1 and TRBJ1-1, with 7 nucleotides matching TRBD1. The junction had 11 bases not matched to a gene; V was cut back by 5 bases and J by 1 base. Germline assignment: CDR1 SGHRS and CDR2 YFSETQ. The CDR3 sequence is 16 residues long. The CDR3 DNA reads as TGCGCCAGCAGACCCGGTGCCGGGACAGCGAACACTGAAGCTTTCTTT. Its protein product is CASRPGAGTANTEAFF.

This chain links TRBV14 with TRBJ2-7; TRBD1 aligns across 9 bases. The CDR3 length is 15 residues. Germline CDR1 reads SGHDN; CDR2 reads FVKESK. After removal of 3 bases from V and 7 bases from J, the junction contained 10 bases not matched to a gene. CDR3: CASSHPGTGLGEQYF. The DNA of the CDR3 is TGTGCCAGCAGCCATCCGGGGACAGGGTTAGGAGAGCAGTACTTC.

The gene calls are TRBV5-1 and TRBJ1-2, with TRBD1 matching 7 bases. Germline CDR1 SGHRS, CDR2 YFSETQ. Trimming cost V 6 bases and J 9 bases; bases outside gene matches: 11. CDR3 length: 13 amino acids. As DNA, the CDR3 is TGCGCCAGCACCGAACAGGGGACTGGTAGCTACACCTTC. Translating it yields CASTEQGTGSYTF.